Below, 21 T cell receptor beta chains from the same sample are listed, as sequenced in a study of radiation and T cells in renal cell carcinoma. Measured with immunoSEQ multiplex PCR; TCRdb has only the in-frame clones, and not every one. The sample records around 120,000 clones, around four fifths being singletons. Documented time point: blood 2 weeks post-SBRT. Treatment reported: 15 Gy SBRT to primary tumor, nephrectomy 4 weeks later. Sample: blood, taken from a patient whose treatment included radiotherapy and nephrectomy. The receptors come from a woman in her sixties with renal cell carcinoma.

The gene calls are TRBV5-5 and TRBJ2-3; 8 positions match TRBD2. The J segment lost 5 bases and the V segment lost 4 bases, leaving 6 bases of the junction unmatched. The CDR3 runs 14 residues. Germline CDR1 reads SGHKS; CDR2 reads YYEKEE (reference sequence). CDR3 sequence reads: CASSRGLGEDTQYF. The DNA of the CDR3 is TGTGCCAGCAGCCGGGGACTAGGGGAAGATACGCAGTATTTT.

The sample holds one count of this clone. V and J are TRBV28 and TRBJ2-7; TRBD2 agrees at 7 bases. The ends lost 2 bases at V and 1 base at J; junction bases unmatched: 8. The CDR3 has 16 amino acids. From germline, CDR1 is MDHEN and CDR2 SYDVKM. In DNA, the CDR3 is TGTGCCAGCAGTTTACACGGAGCGGGGCTATCCTACGAGCAGTACTTC. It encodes CASSLHGAGLSYEQYF.

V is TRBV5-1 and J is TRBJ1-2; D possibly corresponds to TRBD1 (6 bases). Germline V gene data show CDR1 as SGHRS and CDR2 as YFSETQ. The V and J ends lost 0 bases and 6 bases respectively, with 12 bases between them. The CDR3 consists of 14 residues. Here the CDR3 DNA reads TGCGCCAGCAGCTTGGCCGCAGGGGCGCATGGCTACACCTTC. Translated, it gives CASSLAAGAHGYTF.

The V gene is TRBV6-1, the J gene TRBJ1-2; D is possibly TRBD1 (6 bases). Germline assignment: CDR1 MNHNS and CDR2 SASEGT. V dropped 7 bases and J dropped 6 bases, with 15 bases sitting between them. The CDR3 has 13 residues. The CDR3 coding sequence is TGTGCCAGCACCGAGGAGGGGGTTGATGGCTACACCTTC. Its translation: CASTEEGVDGYTF.

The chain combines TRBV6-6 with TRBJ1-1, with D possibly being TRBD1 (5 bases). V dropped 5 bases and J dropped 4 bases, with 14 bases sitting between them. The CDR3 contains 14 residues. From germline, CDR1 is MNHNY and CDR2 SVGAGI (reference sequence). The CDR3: CASSPGRQGTEAFF. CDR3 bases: TGTGCCAGCAGTCCGGGACGGCAGGGCACTGAAGCTTTCTTT.

This chain's CDR3 is CASSYLRQVHTEAFF. CDR3 DNA: TGTGCCAGCAGTTACCTTCGACAGGTACACACTGAAGCTTTCTTT. V usage is TRBV6-5 and J usage is TRBJ1-1; maybe TRBD1 (6 bases). The CDR3 totals 15 residues. The germline CDR1 and CDR2 sequences are MNHEY and SVGAGI. Trimming stripped 2 bases from V and 3 bases from J, with 13 bases between.

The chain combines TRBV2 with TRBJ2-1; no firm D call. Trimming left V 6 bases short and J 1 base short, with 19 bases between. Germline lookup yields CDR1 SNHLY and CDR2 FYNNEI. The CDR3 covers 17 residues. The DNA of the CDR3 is TGTGCCAGCAGCGCTACCAGCCAGCTCGAGTCCTACAATGAGCAGTTCTTC. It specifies CASSATSQLESYNEQFF.

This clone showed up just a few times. The CDR3 here is CASSQDRGETEAFF. For the CDR3, the DNA is TGTGCCAGCAGCCAAGATCGGGGGGAAACTGAAGCTTTCTTT. This chain uses TRBV4-2 with TRBJ1-1, with a possible D match to TRBD1 (5 bases). CDR1 is LGHNA and CDR2 is YNFKEQ in the germline V gene. This CDR3 spans 14 amino acids. Deletions cut 0 bases from V and 5 bases from J, with 10 bases between.

The CDR3 bases are TGTGCCAGCTCATTGGTAGGACAGGCTTTCCCAGATACGCAGTATTTT. Amino acids: CASSLVGQAFPDTQYF. The chain uses TRBV18 and TRBJ2-3; TRBD1 agrees at 7 bases. Trimming took 5 bases from V and 4 from J; bases not matched to a gene: 12. Germline values: CDR1 KGHSH, CDR2 LQKENI. CDR3 length equals 16 residues.

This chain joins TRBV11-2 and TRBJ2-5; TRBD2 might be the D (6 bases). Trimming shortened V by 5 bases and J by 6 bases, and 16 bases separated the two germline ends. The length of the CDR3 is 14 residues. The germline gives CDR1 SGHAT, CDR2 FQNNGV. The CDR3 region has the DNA TGTGCCAGCAGCCTAGCGAGGGGACCGAAGACCCAGTACTTC. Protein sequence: CASSLARGPKTQYF.

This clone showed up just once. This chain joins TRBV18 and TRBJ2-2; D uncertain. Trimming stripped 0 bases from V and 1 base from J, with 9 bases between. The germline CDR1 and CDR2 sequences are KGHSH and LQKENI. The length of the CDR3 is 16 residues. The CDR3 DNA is TGTGCCAGCTCACCACCGACCCAGATGAACACCGGGGAGCTGTTTTTT. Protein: CASSPPTQMNTGELFF.

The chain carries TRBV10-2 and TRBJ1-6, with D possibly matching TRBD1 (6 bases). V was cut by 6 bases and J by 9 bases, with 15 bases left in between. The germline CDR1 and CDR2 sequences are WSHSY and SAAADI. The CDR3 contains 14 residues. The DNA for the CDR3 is TGCGCCAGCAGCTTGACAGGAGGAGGTTCACCCCTCCACTTT. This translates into CASSLTGGGSPLHF.

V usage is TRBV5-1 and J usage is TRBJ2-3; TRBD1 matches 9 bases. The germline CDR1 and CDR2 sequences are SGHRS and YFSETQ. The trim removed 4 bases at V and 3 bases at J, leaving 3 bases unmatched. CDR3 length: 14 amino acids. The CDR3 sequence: CASSHGQGTDTQYF. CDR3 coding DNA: TGCGCCAGCAGCCACGGACAGGGGACAGATACGCAGTATTTT. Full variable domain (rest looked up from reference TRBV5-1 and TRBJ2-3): KAGVTQTPRYLIKTRGQQVTLSCSPISGHRSVSWYQQTPGQGLQFLFEYFSETQRNKGNFPGRFSGRQFSNSRSEMNVSTLELGDSALYLCASSHGQGTDTQYFGPGTRLTVL.

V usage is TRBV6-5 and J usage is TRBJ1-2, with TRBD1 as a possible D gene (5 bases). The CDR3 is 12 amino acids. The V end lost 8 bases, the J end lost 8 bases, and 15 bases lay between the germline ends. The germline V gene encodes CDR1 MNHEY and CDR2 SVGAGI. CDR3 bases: TGTGCCAGCCTCGTCTGGGGGGTCGGCTACACCTTC. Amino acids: CASLVWGVGYTF.

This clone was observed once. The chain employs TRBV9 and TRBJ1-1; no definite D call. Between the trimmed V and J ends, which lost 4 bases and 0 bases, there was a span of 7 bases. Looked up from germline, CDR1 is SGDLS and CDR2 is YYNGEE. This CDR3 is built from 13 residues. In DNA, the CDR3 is TGTGCCAGCAGCCTAAATGTGAACACTGAAGCTTTCTTT. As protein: CASSLNVNTEAFF.

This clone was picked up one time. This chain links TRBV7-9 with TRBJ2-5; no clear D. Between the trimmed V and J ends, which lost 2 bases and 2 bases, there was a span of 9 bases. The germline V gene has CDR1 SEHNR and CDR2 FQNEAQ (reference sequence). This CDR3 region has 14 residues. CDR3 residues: CASSLTELQETQYF. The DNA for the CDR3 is TGTGCCAGCAGCTTAACAGAATTACAAGAGACCCAGTACTTC. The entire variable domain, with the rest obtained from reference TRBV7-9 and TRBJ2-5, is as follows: DTGVSQNPRHKITKRGQNVTFRCDPISEHNRLYWYRQTLGQGPEFLTYFQNEAQLEKSRLLSDRFSAERPKGSFSTLEIQRTEQGDSAMYLCASSLTELQETQYFGPGTRLLVL.

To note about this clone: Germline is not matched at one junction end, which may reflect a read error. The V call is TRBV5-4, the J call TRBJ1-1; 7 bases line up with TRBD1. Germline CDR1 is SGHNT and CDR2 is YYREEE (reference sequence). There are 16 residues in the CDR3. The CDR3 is CASSPGTGRGHTEAFF. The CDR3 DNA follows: TGCGCCAGCAGCCCAGGTACAGGGAGGGGGCACACTGAAGCTTTCTTT.

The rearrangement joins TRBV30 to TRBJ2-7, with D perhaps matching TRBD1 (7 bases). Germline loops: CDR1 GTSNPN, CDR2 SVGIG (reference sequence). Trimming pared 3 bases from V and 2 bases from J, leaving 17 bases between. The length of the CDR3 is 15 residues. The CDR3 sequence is CAWRYGGTVPYEQYF. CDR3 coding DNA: TGTGCCTGGAGGTACGGAGGGACAGTGCCCTACGAGCAGTACTTC. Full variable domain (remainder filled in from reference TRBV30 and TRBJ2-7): SQTIHQWPATLVQPVGSPLSLECTVEGTSNPNLYWYRQAAGRGLQLLFYSVGIGQISSEVPQNLSASRPQDRQFILSSKKLLLSDSGFYLCAWRYGGTVPYEQYFGPGTRLTVT.

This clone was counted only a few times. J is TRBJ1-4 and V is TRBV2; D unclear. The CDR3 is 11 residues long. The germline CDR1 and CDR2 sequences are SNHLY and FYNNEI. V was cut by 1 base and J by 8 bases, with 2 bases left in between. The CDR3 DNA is TGTGCCAGCAGTGAAGAGGAAAAACTGTTTTTT. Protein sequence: CASSEEEKLFF.

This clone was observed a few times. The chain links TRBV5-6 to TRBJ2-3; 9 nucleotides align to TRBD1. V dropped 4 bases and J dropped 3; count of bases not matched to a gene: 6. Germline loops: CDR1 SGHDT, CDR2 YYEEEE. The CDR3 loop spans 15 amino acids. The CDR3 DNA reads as TGTGCCAGCAGCAGAACCGGGACAGGGACAGATACGCAGTATTTT. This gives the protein CASSRTGTGTDTQYF.

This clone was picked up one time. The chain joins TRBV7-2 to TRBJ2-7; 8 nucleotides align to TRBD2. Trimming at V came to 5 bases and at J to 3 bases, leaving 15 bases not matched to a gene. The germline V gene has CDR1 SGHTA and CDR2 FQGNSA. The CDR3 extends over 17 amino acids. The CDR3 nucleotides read TGTGCCAGCAGCCCCCGGGGAAGCGGGAGAGCAGGCTACGAGCAGTACTTC. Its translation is CASSPRGSGRAGYEQYF.